A selection of T cell receptor beta chains follows, all from one sample in a study of OX40 agonist ivuxolimab in advanced cancers. TCRdb's table, derived via immunoSEQ multiplex PCR, lists solely in-frame clones and lacks some. Of about 82,000 clones in the sample, around 90% were seen once. The starting material was CD4+ or CD8+ T cells sorted from blood, obtained in a trial of the OX40 agonist ivuxolimab. The receptors were sampled from an adult with an advanced solid tumor such as melanoma, head and neck, liver or kidney cancer. The CDR3 runs from the conserved cysteine through the conserved F or W. Fields, in order: V gene, D gene, clone size, J gene, CDR3 protein, CDR3 DNA. D genes are given only for firm matches. Clone size is given for some rows only: seen once, a few or many times, or a class if the clone is expanded.

>TRBV5-1|.|.|TRBJ2-3
CASSSVGTNTDTQYF
TGCGCCAGCAGCTCAGTAGGGACCAACACAGATACGCAGTATTTT
>TRBV19|.|.|TRBJ1-1
CASRTQITNTEAFF
TGTGCCAGTAGGACCCAGATAACAAACACTGAAGCTTTCTTT
>TRBV7-9|.|.|TRBJ2-3
CASSFGGAPTDTQYF
TGTGCCAGCAGCTTTGGGGGGGCCCCCACAGATACGCAGTATTTT
>TRBV6-5|.|.|TRBJ1-2
CASSIGRQSNYGYTF
TGTGCCAGCAGTATCGGCAGACAGAGTAACTATGGCTACACCTTC
>TRBV5-1|TRBD1|.|TRBJ2-5
CASSSVGQQGSETQYF
TGCGCCAGCAGCTCTGTCGGACAACAGGGGTCCGAGACCCAGTACTTC
>TRBV7-2|TRBD2|.|TRBJ2-7
CASSLAIGLAGVEYF
TGTGCCAGCAGCTTAGCAATTGGTTTAGCGGGAGTGGAGTACTTC
>TRBV15|TRBD1|.|TRBJ1-5
CATSRGGQGAQGSQPQHF
TGTGCCACCAGCAGAGGGGGACAGGGGGCGCAGGGAAGTCAGCCCCAGCATTTT
>TRBV6-5|.|.|TRBJ1-5
CASSYSHPDKQPQHF
TGTGCCAGCAGCTACAGTCACCCGGACAAACAGCCCCAGCATTTT
>TRBV28|TRBD1|.|TRBJ1-2
CASSTGGGRYTF
TGTGCCAGCAGTACAGGGGGCGGTCGCTACACCTTC
>TRBV5-1|.|.|TRBJ2-2
CASSLGQGGSGELFF
TGCGCCAGCAGCTTGGGACAGGGAGGGTCCGGGGAGCTGTTTTTT
>TRBV7-2|TRBD2|.|TRBJ2-7
CASSRTRAGGPYEQYF
TGTGCCAGCAGCCGCACGAGGGCGGGAGGGCCGTACGAGCAGTACTTC
>TRBV6-5|.|.|TRBJ2-5
CASSYSRDTYQETQYF
TGTGCCAGCAGTTACTCCCGGGACACGTATCAAGAGACCCAGTACTTC
>TRBV7-2|.|.|TRBJ2-2
CASSFPNTGELFF
TGTGCCAGCAGTTTCCCTAACACCGGGGAGCTGTTTTTT
>TRBV6-1|TRBD1|.|TRBJ2-3
CASSWTGLTDTQYF
TGTGCCAGCAGCTGGACAGGACTCACAGATACGCAGTATTTT
>TRBV29-1|.|.|TRBJ1-4
CSVQGQGYEKLFF
TGCAGCGTTCAGGGTCAGGGTTATGAAAAACTGTTTTTT
>TRBV29-1|.|.|TRBJ1-2
CSVDAGNYGYTF
TGCAGCGTTGATGCAGGGAACTATGGCTACACCTTC
>TRBV7-7|.|.|TRBJ1-3
CASSQSLGNTIYF
TGTGCTAGCAGCCAGAGTCTTGGAAACACCATATATTTT
>TRBV2|.|.|TRBJ1-4
CASLGQLGGEKLFF
TGTGCCAGCCTCGGACAACTAGGGGGTGAAAAACTGTTTTTT
>TRBV10-3|TRBD1|once|TRBJ2-3
CAISGQGSTDTQYF
TGTGCCATCAGTGGACAGGGGAGCACAGATACGCAGTATTTT
>TRBV28|.|.|TRBJ1-5
CASSGPLEPQHF
TGTGCCAGCAGTGGCCCCCTGGAGCCCCAGCATTTT
>TRBV2|.|.|TRBJ2-7
CASSGGLPQGGQYF
TGTGCCAGCAGTGGGGGACTCCCCCAAGGCGGGCAGTACTTC
>TRBV6-6|.|.|TRBJ1-1
CASSYSGGFEAFF
TGTGCCAGCAGTTACTCGGGCGGCTTCGAAGCTTTCTTT
>TRBV29-1|.|.|TRBJ1-2
CSVENPNPNYGYTF
TGCAGCGTTGAAAACCCAAACCCTAACTATGGCTACACCTTC